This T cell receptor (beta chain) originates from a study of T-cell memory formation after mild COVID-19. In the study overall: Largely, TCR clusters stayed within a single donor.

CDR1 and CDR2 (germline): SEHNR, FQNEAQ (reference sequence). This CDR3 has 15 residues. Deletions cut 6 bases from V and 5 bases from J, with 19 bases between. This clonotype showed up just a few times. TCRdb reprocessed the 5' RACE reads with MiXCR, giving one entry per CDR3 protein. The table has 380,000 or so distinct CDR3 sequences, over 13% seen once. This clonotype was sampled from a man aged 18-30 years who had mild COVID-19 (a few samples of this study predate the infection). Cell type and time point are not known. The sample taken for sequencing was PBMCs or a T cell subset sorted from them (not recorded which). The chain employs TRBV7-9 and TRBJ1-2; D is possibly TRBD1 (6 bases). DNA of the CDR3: TGTGCCAGCAGGGACACGGGACATCCGGGATATGGCTACACCTTC. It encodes CASRDTGHPGYGYTF.